Here is one TCR beta chain with its context. Its specificity is unknown. The CDR3 contains 13 residues. V was cut by 3 bases and J by 7 bases, with 10 bases left in between. In germline, CDR1 is LNHDA, CDR2 SQIVND (reference sequence). This sample is drawn from a study of graft-versus-host responses after intestinal transplantation. The assay was immunoSEQ multiplex PCR, and TCRdb's table has in-frame clones only and misses some. The repertoire holds 100,000 or so clones, with roughly 92% as singletons. The rearrangement uses TRBV19 and TRBJ1-5; D call uncertain. This sequence was found in a human donor who received an intestinal transplant. The sequencing here drew on unstimulated CD4+ T cells sorted from spleen or lymph node cells, taken before intestinal transplant. CDR3 protein: CASSIVGGQPQHF. As DNA, the CDR3 is TGTGCCAGTAGTATCGTAGGAGGCCAGCCCCAGCATTTT.